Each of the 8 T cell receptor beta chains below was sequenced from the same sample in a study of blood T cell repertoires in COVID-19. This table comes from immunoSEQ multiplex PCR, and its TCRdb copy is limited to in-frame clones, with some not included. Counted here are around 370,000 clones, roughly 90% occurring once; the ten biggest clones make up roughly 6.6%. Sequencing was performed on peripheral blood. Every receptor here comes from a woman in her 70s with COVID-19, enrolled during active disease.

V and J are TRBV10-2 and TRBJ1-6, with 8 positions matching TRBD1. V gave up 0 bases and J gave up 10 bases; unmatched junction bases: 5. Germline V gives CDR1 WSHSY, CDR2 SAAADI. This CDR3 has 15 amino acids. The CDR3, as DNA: TGCGCCAGCAGTGAGTCGTCAGGGGGCAAGTCACCCCTCCACTTT. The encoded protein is CASSESSGGKSPLHF.

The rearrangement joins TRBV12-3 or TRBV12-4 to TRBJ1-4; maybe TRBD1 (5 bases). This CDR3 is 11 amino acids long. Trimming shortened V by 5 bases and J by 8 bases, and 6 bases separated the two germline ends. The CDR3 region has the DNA TGTGCCAGCAGTAGGACAGAAAAACTGTTTTTT. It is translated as CASSRTEKLFF.

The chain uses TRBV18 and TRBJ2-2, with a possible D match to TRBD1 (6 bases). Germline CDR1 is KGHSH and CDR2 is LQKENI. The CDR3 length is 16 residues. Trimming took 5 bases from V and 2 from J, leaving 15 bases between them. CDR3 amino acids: CASSAPGQANTGELFF. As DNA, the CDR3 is TGTGCCAGCTCAGCTCCGGGACAAGCCAACACCGGGGAGCTGTTTTTT. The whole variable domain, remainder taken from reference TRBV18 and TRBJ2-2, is NAGVMQNPRHLVRRRGQEARLRCSPMKGHSHVYWYRQLPEEGLKFMVYLQKENIIDESGMPKERFSAEFPKEGPSILRIQQVVRGDSAAYFCASSAPGQANTGELFFGEGSRLTVL.

The CDR3 sequence: CASSLESWNRGLNTEAFF. In DNA form, the CDR3 reads TGTGCCAGCAGCTTAGAATCCTGGAACAGGGGCCTAAACACTGAAGCTTTCTTT. This chain links TRBV7-6 with TRBJ1-1, with TRBD1 matching 7 bases. CDR3 length equals 18 residues. The V gene end was trimmed by 1 base and the J gene end by 2 bases; junction bases not matched to a gene: 13. Germline V gives CDR1 SGHVS, CDR2 FNYEAQ.

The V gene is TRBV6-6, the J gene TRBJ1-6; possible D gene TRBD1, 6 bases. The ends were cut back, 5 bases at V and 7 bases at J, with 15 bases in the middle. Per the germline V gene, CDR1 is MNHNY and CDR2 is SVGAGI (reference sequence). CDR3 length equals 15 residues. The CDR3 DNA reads TGTGCCAGCAGTACAGCGGACAGTACAAATTCACCCCTCCACTTT. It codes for CASSTADSTNSPLHF.

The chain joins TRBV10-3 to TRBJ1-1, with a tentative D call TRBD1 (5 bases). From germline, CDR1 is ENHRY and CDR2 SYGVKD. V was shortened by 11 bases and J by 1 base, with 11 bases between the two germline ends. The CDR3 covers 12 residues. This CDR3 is CAASGQNTEAFF. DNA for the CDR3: TGTGCCGCCTCCGGACAGAACACTGAAGCTTTCTTT.

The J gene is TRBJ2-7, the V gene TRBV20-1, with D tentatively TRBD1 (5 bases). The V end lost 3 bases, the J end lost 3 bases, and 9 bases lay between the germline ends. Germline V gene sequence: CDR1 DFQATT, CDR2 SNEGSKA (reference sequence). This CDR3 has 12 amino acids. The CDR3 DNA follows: TGCAGTGCTAGTCAGGGTAGCTACGAGCAGTACTTC. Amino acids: CSASQGSYEQYF.

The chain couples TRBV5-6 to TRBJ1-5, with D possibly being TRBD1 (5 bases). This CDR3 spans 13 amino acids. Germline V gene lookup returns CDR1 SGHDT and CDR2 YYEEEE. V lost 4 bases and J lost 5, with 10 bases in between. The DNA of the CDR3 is TGTGCCAGCAGCCCAGGGCCGGATCAGCCCCAGCATTTT. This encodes CASSPGPDQPQHF.